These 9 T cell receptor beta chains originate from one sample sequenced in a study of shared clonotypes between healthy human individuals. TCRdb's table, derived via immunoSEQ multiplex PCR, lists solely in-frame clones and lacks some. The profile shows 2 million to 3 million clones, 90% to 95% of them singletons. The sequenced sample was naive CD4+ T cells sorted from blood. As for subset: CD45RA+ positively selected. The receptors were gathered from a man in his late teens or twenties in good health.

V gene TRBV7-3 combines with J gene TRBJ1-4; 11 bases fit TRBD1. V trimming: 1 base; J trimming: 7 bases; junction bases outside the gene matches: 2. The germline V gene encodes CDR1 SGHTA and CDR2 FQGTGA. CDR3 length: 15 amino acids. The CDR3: CASSLRGTGGEKLFF. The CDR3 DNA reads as TGTGCCAGCAGCTTAAGGGGGACAGGGGGTGAAAAACTGTTTTTT.

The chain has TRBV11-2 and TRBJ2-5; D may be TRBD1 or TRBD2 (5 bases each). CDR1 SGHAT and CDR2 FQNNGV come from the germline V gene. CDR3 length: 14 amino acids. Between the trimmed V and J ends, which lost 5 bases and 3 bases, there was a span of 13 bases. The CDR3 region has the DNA TGTGCCAGCAGCCCCTGGGACGGAGAAGAGACCCAGTACTTC. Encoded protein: CASSPWDGEETQYF.

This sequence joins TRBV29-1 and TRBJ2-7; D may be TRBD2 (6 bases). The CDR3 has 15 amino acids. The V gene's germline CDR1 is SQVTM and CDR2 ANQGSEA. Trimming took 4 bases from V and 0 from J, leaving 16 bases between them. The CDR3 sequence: CSVVRGGGSSYEQYF. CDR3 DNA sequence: TGCAGCGTTGTGCGCGGTGGGGGGAGCTCCTACGAGCAGTACTTC.

The chain's CDR3 is CASSPASGNAYEQYF. DNA of the CDR3: TGTGCCAGCAGCCCGGCTAGTGGGAATGCCTACGAGCAGTACTTC. The chain combines TRBV5-4 with TRBJ2-7; D remains ambiguous. The ends were cut back, 4 bases at V and 2 bases at J, with 16 bases in the middle. In germline, CDR1 is SGHNT, CDR2 YYREEE (reference sequence). CDR3 length equals 15 residues. Using reference TRBV5-4 and TRBJ2-7 for the parts outside the CDR3, the full variable domain is ETGVTQSPTHLIKTRGQQVTLRCSSQSGHNTVSWYQQALGQGPQFIFQYYREEENGRGNFPPRFSGLQFPNYSSELNVNALELDDSALYLCASSPASGNAYEQYFGPGTRLTVT.

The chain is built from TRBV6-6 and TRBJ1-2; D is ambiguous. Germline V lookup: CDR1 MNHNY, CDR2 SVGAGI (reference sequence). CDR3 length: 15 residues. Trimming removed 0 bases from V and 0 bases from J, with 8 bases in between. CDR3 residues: CASSYSRPANYGYTF. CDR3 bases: TGTGCCAGCAGTTACTCCAGACCAGCTAACTATGGCTACACCTTC.

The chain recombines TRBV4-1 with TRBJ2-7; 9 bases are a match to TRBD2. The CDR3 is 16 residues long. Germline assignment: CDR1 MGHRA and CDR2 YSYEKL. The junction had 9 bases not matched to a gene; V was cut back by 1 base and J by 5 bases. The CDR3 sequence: CASSQAPTSGWDEQYF. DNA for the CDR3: TGCGCCAGCAGCCAAGCTCCCACTAGCGGGTGGGACGAGCAGTACTTC.

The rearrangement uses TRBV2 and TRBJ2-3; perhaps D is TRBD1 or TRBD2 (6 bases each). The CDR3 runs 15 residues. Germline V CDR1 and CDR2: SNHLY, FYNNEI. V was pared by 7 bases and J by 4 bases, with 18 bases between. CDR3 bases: TGTGCCAGCAACCCCAGGGGAGGTTCGGCAGATACGCAGTATTTT. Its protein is CASNPRGGSADTQYF.

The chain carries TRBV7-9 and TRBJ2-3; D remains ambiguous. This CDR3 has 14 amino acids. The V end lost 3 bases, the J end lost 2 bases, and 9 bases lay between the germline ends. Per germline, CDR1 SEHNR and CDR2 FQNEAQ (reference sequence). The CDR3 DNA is TGTGCCAGCAGCTTGCTGGGCCCCACAGATACGCAGTATTTT. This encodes CASSLLGPTDTQYF.

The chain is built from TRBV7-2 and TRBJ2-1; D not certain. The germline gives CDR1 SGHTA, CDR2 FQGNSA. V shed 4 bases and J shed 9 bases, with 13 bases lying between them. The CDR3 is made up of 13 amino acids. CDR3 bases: TGTGCCAGCAGCTCCCTAGTGTGGGGTGAGCAGTTCTTC. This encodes CASSSLVWGEQFF.